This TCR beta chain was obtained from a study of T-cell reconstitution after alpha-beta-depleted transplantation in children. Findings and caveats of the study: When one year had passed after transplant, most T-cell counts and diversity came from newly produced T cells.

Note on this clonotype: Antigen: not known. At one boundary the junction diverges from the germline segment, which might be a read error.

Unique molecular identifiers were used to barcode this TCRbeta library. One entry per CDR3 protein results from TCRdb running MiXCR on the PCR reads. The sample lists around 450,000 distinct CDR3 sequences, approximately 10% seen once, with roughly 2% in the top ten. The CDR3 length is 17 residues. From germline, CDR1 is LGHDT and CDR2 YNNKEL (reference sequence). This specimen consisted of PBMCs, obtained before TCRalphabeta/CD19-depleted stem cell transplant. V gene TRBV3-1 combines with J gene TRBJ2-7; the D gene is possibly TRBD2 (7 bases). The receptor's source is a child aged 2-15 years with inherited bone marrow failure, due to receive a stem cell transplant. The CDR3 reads CASSKEGGLRMSYEQYF. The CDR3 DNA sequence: TGTGCCAGCAGCAAAGAGGGGGGGTTAAGAATGTCCTACGAGCAGTACTTC.